These 18 T cell receptor beta chains were sequenced from one sample in a study of identical twins. TCRdb itself ran the 5' RACE reads through MiXCR, one entry per CDR3 protein. The sample yields 200,000 or so distinct CDR3 sequences, around 8% seen once. These data were also filed under a second study, of yellow fever vaccine responses in identical twins.

The sequencing input was memory (CD45RO+) T cells sorted from blood. The receptors come from a woman under 30 in good health.

This chain links TRBV10-3 with TRBJ1-2; unclear D gene. The CDR3 length is 13 residues. Germline CDR1 and CDR2: ENHRY and SYGVKD. V was shortened by 3 bases and J by 4 bases, with 9 bases between the two germline ends. CDR3 nucleotides: TGTGCCATCAGTGAAGAAAGGAGCTATGGCTACACCTTC. Translation: CAISEERSYGYTF.

This clonotype was seen more than once but under ten times. V and J are TRBV20-1 and TRBJ2-3; tentatively, D is TRBD1 or TRBD2 (5 bases each). This CDR3 has 15 residues. V was pared by 2 bases and J by 4 bases, with 16 bases between. From germline, CDR1 is DFQATT and CDR2 SNEGSKA (reference sequence). The CDR3 coding sequence is TGCAGTGCTAGAATGGGGACCGAATTCCCAGATACGCAGTATTTT. This codes for CSARMGTEFPDTQYF.

The V and J genes are TRBV12-3 or TRBV12-4 and TRBJ1-4; TRBD1 is a possible D gene (6 bases). The V end lost 4 bases, the J end lost 5 bases, and 14 bases lay between the germline ends. This CDR3 is 15 amino acids long. CDR3 residues: CASSYKGVENEKLFF. The CDR3 DNA is TGTGCCAGCAGTTACAAGGGGGTCGAAAATGAAAAACTGTTTTTT.

Many counts were recorded for this clonotype. The chain carries TRBV12-3 or TRBV12-4 and TRBJ2-5, with D uncertain. The CDR3 extends over 12 amino acids. Trimming removed 5 bases at V and 3 bases at J, with 7 bases between. The CDR3 region has the DNA TGTGCCAGCAGTGTGTCAAAAGAGACCCAGTACTTC. Its protein product is CASSVSKETQYF.

Concerning this clonotype itself: A much bigger clone sits one base away, suggesting this may be a read error. The V and J genes are TRBV24-1 and TRBJ2-3, with a possible D match to TRBD1 (5 bases). The CDR3 spans 15 residues. Germline CDR1 and CDR2: KGHDR and SFDVKD. Trimming took off 2 bases at V and 4 bases at J, with 12 bases between the two ends. The CDR3 sequence: CATSDYRQLPDTQYF. The DNA of the CDR3 is TGTGCCACCAGTGATTACCGACAGTTACCAGATACGCAGTATTTT.

In this sample, this clonotype turned up many times. This chain links TRBV11-2 with TRBJ2-2; 10 bases match TRBD2. The CDR3 is 18 residues long. Germline CDR1 and CDR2: SGHAT and FQNNGV. V lost 2 bases, J lost 5 bases, and 11 bases stayed unmatched. The CDR3: CASSLRVVGAGGTGELFF. The CDR3 DNA follows: TGTGCCAGCAGCTTAAGGGTCGTCGGAGCGGGGGGGACCGGGGAGCTGTTTTTT.

This clonotype has ten or more counts. The chain combines TRBV7-2 with TRBJ1-4; D not certain. The germline V gene has CDR1 SGHTA and CDR2 FQGNSA. The CDR3 runs to 13 residues. V shed 5 bases and J shed 8 bases, with 12 bases lying between them. Written as DNA, the CDR3 is TGTGCCAGCAGCGACGTTTCCCCCGAAAAACTGTTTTTT. Translation gives CASSDVSPEKLFF.

In this sample, this clonotype turned up a few times. In nucleotides, the CDR3 is TGTGCCAGCAGTTCACCAGCGGGAGGGCTTGATGAGCAGTTCTTC. Its translation is CASSSPAGGLDEQFF. This sequence joins TRBV28 and TRBJ2-1; 10 nucleotides align to TRBD2. Germline V gene data show CDR1 as MDHEN and CDR2 as SYDVKM. This CDR3 is 15 amino acids long. The J segment lost 8 bases and the V segment lost 4 bases, leaving 8 bases of the junction unmatched.

This clonotype was seen ten or more times. This chain connects TRBV20-1 to TRBJ2-7; D possibly corresponds to TRBD2 (6 bases). CDR1 DFQATT and CDR2 SNEGSKA come from the germline V gene (reference sequence). The V gene lost 5 bases and the J gene lost 6 bases, with 20 bases spanning the gap. The CDR3 is 14 residues long. CDR3 in amino acids: CSARTGREVGEQYF. In nucleotides, the CDR3 is TGCAGTGCTCGCACTGGCAGGGAGGTAGGCGAGCAGTACTTC.

This clonotype has a count of ten or more. The V call is TRBV7-8, the J call TRBJ1-1, with D perhaps matching TRBD1 (5 bases). The germline V gene encodes CDR1 SGHVS and CDR2 FQNEAQ. The V and J ends lost 5 bases and 5 bases respectively, with 27 bases between them. This CDR3 contains 18 residues. As DNA, the CDR3 is TGTGCCAGCAGCCTCAATTTTCGGACAACCGGACGGGGGACTGAAGCTTTCTTT. Translated: CASSLNFRTTGRGTEAFF.

This clonotype came up a few times. The V call is TRBV12-3 or TRBV12-4, the J call TRBJ2-5, with D tentatively TRBD1 (5 bases). V was trimmed by 6 bases and J by 3 bases, leaving 8 bases between them. The CDR3 consists of 12 residues. The CDR3 loop reads CASRKGKETQYF. The CDR3, as DNA: TGTGCCAGCAGGAAGGGGAAAGAGACCCAGTACTTC.

The chain couples TRBV7-9 to TRBJ1-1; 10 bases are a match to TRBD1. V gave up 5 bases and J gave up 5 bases; unmatched junction bases: 14. The CDR3 has 17 amino acids. Germline loops: CDR1 SEHNR, CDR2 FQNEAQ (reference sequence). CDR3 in DNA: TGTGCCAGCAGCCACACCCGCCGACAGGGGGCGTGGACTGAAGCTTTCTTT. Translation: CASSHTRRQGAWTEAFF.

A remark on this clonotype: A read error may explain this, as a much larger clone is one base away. The chain joins TRBV2 to TRBJ2-1, with TRBD1 matching 8 bases. The CDR3 is 15 residues long. The junction had 7 bases not matched to a gene; V was cut back by 1 base and J by 8 bases. From germline, CDR1 is SNHLY and CDR2 FYNNEI. The CDR3 DNA follows: TGTGCCAGCAGTGAAGGGGGACAGGAGGCACATGAGCAGTTCTTC. The encoded protein is CASSEGGQEAHEQFF.

The rearrangement joins TRBV7-2 to TRBJ2-7; perhaps TRBD1 as D (6 bases). This CDR3 region has 12 residues. Per germline, CDR1 SGHTA and CDR2 FQGNSA. Deletions cut 6 bases from V and 4 bases from J, with 10 bases between. The CDR3 is CASSAQGYEQYF. CDR3 bases: TGTGCCAGCAGTGCACAGGGTTACGAGCAGTACTTC.

The chain has TRBV2 and TRBJ2-1, with TRBD2 matching 13 bases. J was trimmed by 5 bases and V by 4 bases; bases with no gene match: 2. Germline V lookup: CDR1 SNHLY, CDR2 FYNNEI. CDR3 length: 15 amino acids. DNA of the CDR3: TGTGCCAGCAGTGCCGGACTAGCGGGGGACAATGAGCAGTTCTTC. Its protein is CASSAGLAGDNEQFF.

This clonotype has at least ten counts. The CDR3 is CASSPPSPGTGLAYEQYF. CDR3 in DNA: TGTGCCAGCAGCCCACCCTCCCCCGGGACAGGGTTAGCCTACGAGCAGTACTTC. The chain links TRBV7-9 to TRBJ2-7, with TRBD1 matching over 9 bases. This CDR3 comprises 18 residues. The V segment lost 5 bases and the J segment 2 bases; nucleotides outside the gene matches: 16. Germline CDR1 reads SEHNR; CDR2 reads FQNEAQ (reference sequence).

The chain uses TRBV18 and TRBJ2-3; 13 bases are a match to TRBD2. The germline gives CDR1 KGHSH, CDR2 LQKENI. The V segment lost 3 bases and the J segment 4 bases; nucleotides outside the gene matches: 7. The CDR3 sequence is 17 residues long. This CDR3 reads CASSPFIGLAGADTQYF. The CDR3, as DNA: TGTGCCAGCTCACCTTTCATAGGACTAGCGGGAGCAGATACGCAGTATTTT. The entire variable domain, with the rest obtained from reference TRBV18 and TRBJ2-3, is as follows: NAGVMQNPRHLVRRRGQEARLRCSPMKGHSHVYWYRQLPEEGLKFMVYLQKENIIDESGMPKERFSAEFPKEGPSILRIQQVVRGDSAAYFCASSPFIGLAGADTQYFGPGTRLTVL.

The genes are TRBV15 and TRBJ1-4; 7 nucleotides agree with TRBD1. After removal of 4 bases from V and 0 bases from J, the junction contained 11 bases not matched to a gene. The CDR3 has 18 residues. In germline, CDR1 is LNHNV, CDR2 YYDKDF (reference sequence). The CDR3 DNA follows: TGTGCCACCAGCACCTTGGGACAGCCACATGCAACTAATGAAAAACTGTTTTTT. Protein product: CATSTLGQPHATNEKLFF.